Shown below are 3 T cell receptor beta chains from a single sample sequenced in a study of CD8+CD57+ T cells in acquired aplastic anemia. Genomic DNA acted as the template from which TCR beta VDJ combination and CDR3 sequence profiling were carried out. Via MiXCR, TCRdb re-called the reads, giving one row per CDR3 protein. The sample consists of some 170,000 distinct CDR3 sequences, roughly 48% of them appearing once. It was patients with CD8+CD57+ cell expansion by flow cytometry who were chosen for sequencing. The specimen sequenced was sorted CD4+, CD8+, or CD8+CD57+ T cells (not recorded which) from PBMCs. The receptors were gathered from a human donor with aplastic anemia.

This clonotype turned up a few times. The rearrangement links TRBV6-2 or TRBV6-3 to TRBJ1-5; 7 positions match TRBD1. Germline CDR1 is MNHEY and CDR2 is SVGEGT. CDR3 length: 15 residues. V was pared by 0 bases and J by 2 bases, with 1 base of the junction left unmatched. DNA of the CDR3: TGTGCCAGCAGTTACTCCGGACAGGGCAATCAGCCCCAGCATTTT. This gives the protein CASSYSGQGNQPQHF.

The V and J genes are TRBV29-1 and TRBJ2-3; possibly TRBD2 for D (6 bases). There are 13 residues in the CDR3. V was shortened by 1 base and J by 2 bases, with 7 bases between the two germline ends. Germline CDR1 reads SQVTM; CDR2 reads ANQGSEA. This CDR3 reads CSVEAGATDTQYF. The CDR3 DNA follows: TGCAGCGTTGAAGCGGGAGCCACAGATACGCAGTATTTT.

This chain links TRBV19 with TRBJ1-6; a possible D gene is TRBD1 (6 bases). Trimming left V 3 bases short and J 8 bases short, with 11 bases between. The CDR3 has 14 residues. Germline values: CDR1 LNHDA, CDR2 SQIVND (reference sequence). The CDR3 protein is CASSIAGADSPLHF. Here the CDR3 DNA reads TGTGCCAGTAGTATCGCAGGGGCGGATTCACCCCTCCACTTT.